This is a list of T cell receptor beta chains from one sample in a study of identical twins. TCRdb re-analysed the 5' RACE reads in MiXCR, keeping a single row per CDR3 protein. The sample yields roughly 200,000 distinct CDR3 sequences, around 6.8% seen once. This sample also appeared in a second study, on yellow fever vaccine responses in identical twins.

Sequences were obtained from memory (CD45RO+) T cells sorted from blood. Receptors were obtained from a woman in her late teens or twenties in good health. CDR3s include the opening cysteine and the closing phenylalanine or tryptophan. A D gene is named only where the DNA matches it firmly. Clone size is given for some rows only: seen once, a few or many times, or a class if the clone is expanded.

CDR3: CASSDSSGSGDTQYF
DNA: TGTGCCAGCAGTGACTCTAGCGGGAGTGGGGATACGCAGTATTTT
J: TRBJ2-3
V: TRBV6-4
size: many
D: TRBD2

CDR3: CATRDRPYQPQHF
DNA: TGTGCCACCCGAGACAGGCCCTATCAGCCCCAGCATTTT
J: TRBJ1-5
V: TRBV6-1
size: few
D: .

CDR3: CACSIKGTSAYNEQFF
DNA: TGTGCCTGTAGTATAAAGGGGACTAGCGCTTACAATGAGCAGTTCTTC
J: TRBJ2-1
V: TRBV19
size: .
D: TRBD2

CDR3: CASSRTGGDSNQPQHF
DNA: TGTGCCAGCAGCCGAACGGGGGGGGATAGCAATCAGCCCCAGCATTTT
J: TRBJ1-5
V: TRBV4-2
size: .
D: .

CDR3: CASRKDRSLSYEQYF
DNA: TGTGCCAGCAGAAAGGACAGAAGCCTCTCCTACGAGCAGTACTTC
J: TRBJ2-7
V: TRBV7-8
size: .
D: .

CDR3: CASSPNRDIGSYEQYF
DNA: TGTGCCAGCTCACCAAACCGGGACATTGGCTCCTACGAGCAGTACTTC
J: TRBJ2-7
V: TRBV18
size: many
D: .

CDR3: CASSTGGASPLHF
DNA: TGTGCCAGCAGCACAGGGGGCGCCTCACCCCTCCACTTT
J: TRBJ1-6
V: TRBV12-3/TRBV12-4
size: .
D: TRBD1

CDR3: CASTQDPQGYNEQFF
DNA: TGTGCCAGCACCCAAGACCCGCAGGGATACAATGAGCAGTTCTTC
J: TRBJ2-1
V: TRBV12-3/TRBV12-4
size: few
D: .

CDR3: CASSLAGTALYNEQFF
DNA: TGTGCCAGCAGCTTAGCAGGGACAGCCCTCTACAATGAGCAGTTCTTC
J: TRBJ2-1
V: TRBV7-2
size: .
D: TRBD1

CDR3: CSAREAQETQYF
DNA: TGCAGTGCTAGAGAAGCACAAGAGACCCAGTACTTC
J: TRBJ2-5
V: TRBV20-1
size: .
D: .

CDR3: CASSLDLVSQGGNQPQHF
DNA: TGTGCCAGCAGCTTAGATTTGGTTAGTCAGGGTGGTAATCAGCCCCAGCATTTT
J: TRBJ1-5
V: TRBV7-8
size: .
D: .

CDR3: CASSTPGQNYEQYF
DNA: TGTGCCAGCAGTACTCCGGGACAGAACTACGAGCAGTACTTC
J: TRBJ2-7
V: TRBV28
size: few
D: TRBD1

CDR3: CASSLRRGETQYF
DNA: TGTGCCAGCAGTTTGCGCAGGGGTGAGACCCAGTACTTC
J: TRBJ2-5
V: TRBV12-3/TRBV12-4
size: many
D: .

CDR3: CSVGGGSRNYGYTF
DNA: TGCAGCGTTGGGGGGGGGAGTCGCAACTATGGCTACACCTTC
J: TRBJ1-2
V: TRBV29-1
size: few
D: .

CDR3: CASSSGQTSSYNSPLHF
DNA: TGTGCCAGCAGCTCAGGTCAGACGAGCTCCTATAATTCACCCCTCCACTTT
J: TRBJ1-6
V: TRBV28
size: few
D: .

CDR3: CASSPTGYGTDTQYF
DNA: TGTGCCAGCAGCCCGACAGGGTACGGCACAGATACGCAGTATTTT
J: TRBJ2-3
V: TRBV2
size: few
D: TRBD1

CDR3: CSAISPGQGVFF
DNA: TGCAGTGCTATAAGCCCGGGACAGGGGGTGTTCTTC
J: TRBJ2-1
V: TRBV20-1
size: .
D: TRBD1

CDR3: CASSLSRDGNSPLHF
DNA: TGTGCCAGCAGCTTAAGTCGGGACGGTAATTCACCCCTCCACTTT
J: TRBJ1-6
V: TRBV7-2
size: few
D: .

CDR3: CASSGLVGEQFF
DNA: TGTGCCAGCTCCGGACTAGTCGGTGAGCAGTTCTTC
J: TRBJ2-1
V: TRBV18
size: few
D: TRBD2

CDR3: CSARKSDWEAFF
DNA: TGCAGTGCTAGGAAATCGGACTGGGAAGCTTTCTTT
J: TRBJ1-1
V: TRBV20-1
size: many
D: .

CDR3: CASSFHREMDSPLHF
DNA: TGTGCCAGCAGCTTTCACAGGGAGATGGATTCACCCCTCCACTTT
J: TRBJ1-6
V: TRBV7-8
size: many
D: .

CDR3: CASSLAGAGGELFF
DNA: TGTGCCAGCAGCTTGGCGGGGGCCGGCGGGGAGCTGTTTTTT
J: TRBJ2-2
V: TRBV7-9
size: .
D: .

CDR3: CASSPGTSLINEQFF
DNA: TGTGCCAGCAGCCCCGGGACTAGTCTTATCAATGAGCAGTTCTTC
J: TRBJ2-1
V: TRBV4-2
size: few
D: TRBD2

CDR3: CATSDAGGDGSEKLFF
DNA: TGTGCCACCAGTGATGCGGGAGGAGACGGCAGCGAAAAACTGTTTTTT
J: TRBJ1-4
V: TRBV24-1
size: many
D: .

CDR3: CSAGGRLAGTFGETQYF
DNA: TGCAGTGCAGGGGGGCGACTAGCGGGAACTTTCGGAGAGACCCAGTACTTC
J: TRBJ2-5
V: TRBV20-1
size: .
D: TRBD2

CDR3: CASSQGQGAYGYTF
DNA: TGTGCCAGCAGCCAGGGACAGGGGGCTTATGGCTACACCTTC
J: TRBJ1-2
V: TRBV3-1
size: many
D: TRBD1

CDR3: CSASGQNEIFRAFF
DNA: TGCAGTGCTAGTGGACAGAACGAGATTTTTAGAGCTTTCTTT
J: TRBJ1-1
V: TRBV20-1
size: .
D: .

CDR3: CASSRVRLGEKLFF
DNA: TGTGCCAGCAGCCGTGTCAGGCTGGGCGAAAAACTGTTTTTT
J: TRBJ1-4
V: TRBV2
size: .
D: .

CDR3: CASSYSGTASSGNTIYF
DNA: TGCGCCAGCAGCTACTCCGGGACAGCGAGCTCTGGAAACACCATATATTTT
J: TRBJ1-3
V: TRBV5-1
size: few
D: TRBD1

CDR3: CASSLDGTGELFF
DNA: TGCGCCAGCAGCTTGGACGGCACCGGGGAGCTGTTTTTT
J: TRBJ2-2
V: TRBV5-1
size: few
D: .

CDR3: CASRRTGGGNEQFF
DNA: TGTGCCAGCAGAAGGACAGGGGGTGGCAATGAGCAGTTCTTC
J: TRBJ2-1
V: TRBV6-2/TRBV6-3
size: few
D: TRBD1

CDR3: CASSHWRRGDGYTF
DNA: TGTGCCAGCAGCCATTGGCGCAGGGGCGATGGCTACACCTTC
J: TRBJ1-2
V: TRBV3-1
size: few
D: .

CDR3: CASSLDGGTSYEQYF
DNA: TGTGCCAGCAGCTTAGATGGGGGGACCTCCTACGAGCAGTACTTC
J: TRBJ2-7
V: TRBV7-9
size: .
D: .

CDR3: CASSSWGQNYNEQFF
DNA: TGTGCCAGCAGCTCCTGGGGACAGAACTACAATGAGCAGTTCTTC
J: TRBJ2-1
V: TRBV5-6
size: few
D: TRBD1

CDR3: CSARDSRGYGNTIYF
DNA: TGCAGTGCTAGAGATTCAAGGGGGTATGGAAACACCATATATTTT
J: TRBJ1-3
V: TRBV20-1
size: few
D: .

CDR3: CASSLDEGAEAFF
DNA: TGTGCCAGCAGCTTGGATGAGGGGGCTGAAGCTTTCTTT
J: TRBJ1-1
V: TRBV5-6
size: .
D: .

CDR3: CASSSGPYGYTF
DNA: TGTGCCAGCAGCTCAGGGCCCTATGGCTACACCTTC
J: TRBJ1-2
V: TRBV28
size: many
D: .

CDR3: CASSRSVGDETQYF
DNA: TGTGCCAGCAGCCGGTCGGTGGGGGATGAGACCCAGTACTTC
J: TRBJ2-5
V: TRBV7-2
size: few
D: .

CDR3: CATSDWDRHQETQYF
DNA: TGTGCCACCAGTGACTGGGACAGGCACCAAGAGACCCAGTACTTC
J: TRBJ2-5
V: TRBV24-1
size: many
D: TRBD1

CDR3: CASSWTDTQYF
DNA: TGTGCCAGCAGTTGGACAGATACGCAGTATTTT
J: TRBJ2-3
V: TRBV12-3/TRBV12-4
size: many
D: .

CDR3: CASSLGAGRETQYF
DNA: TGCGCCAGCAGCTTGGGAGCGGGTCGAGAGACCCAGTACTTC
J: TRBJ2-5
V: TRBV5-1
size: .
D: .

CDR3: CASSLAGTTGNIGYGYTF
DNA: TGTGCCAGCAGCTTAGCGGGGACTACAGGGAACATAGGTTATGGCTACACCTTC
J: TRBJ1-2
V: TRBV7-2
size: many
D: .

CDR3: CASSFLGESYNEQFF
DNA: TGCGCCAGCAGCTTTCTCGGGGAATCCTACAATGAGCAGTTCTTC
J: TRBJ2-1
V: TRBV5-1
size: many
D: .

CDR3: CASSSTGGGSQNSYEQYF
DNA: TGTGCCAGCAGCTCCACAGGGGGAGGTTCCCAAAACTCCTACGAGCAGTACTTC
J: TRBJ2-7
V: TRBV11-1
size: .
D: TRBD1

CDR3: CASSSPGTVSSYEQYF
DNA: TGTGCCAGCAGTTCTCCCGGGACCGTAAGCTCCTACGAGCAGTACTTC
J: TRBJ2-7
V: TRBV27
size: .
D: .

CDR3: CASSDRVGSTDTQYF
DNA: TGTGCCAGCAGTGACAGGGTCGGGAGCACAGATACGCAGTATTTT
J: TRBJ2-3
V: TRBV6-4
size: .
D: .

CDR3: CASSPRTQSTDTQYF
DNA: TGTGCCAGCTCACCACGTACACAGAGCACAGATACGCAGTATTTT
J: TRBJ2-3
V: TRBV18
size: .
D: .

CDR3: CSARDPTSGVETQYF
DNA: TGCAGTGCTAGAGATCCAACTAGCGGGGTCGAGACCCAGTACTTC
J: TRBJ2-5
V: TRBV20-1
size: few
D: TRBD2

CDR3: CASSLDLGDTQYF
DNA: TGTGCCAGCAGCTTAGATCTTGGAGATACGCAGTATTTT
J: TRBJ2-3
V: TRBV7-2
size: .
D: .

CDR3: CASSQDRLAGGRNEQFF
DNA: TGCGCCAGCAGCCAAGACAGGCTAGCGGGAGGTCGCAATGAGCAGTTCTTC
J: TRBJ2-1
V: TRBV4-3
size: few
D: TRBD2

CDR3: CASSLEQVLQETQYF
DNA: TGTGCCAGCAGCTTAGAACAGGTCCTCCAAGAGACCCAGTACTTC
J: TRBJ2-5
V: TRBV7-9
size: few
D: .

CDR3: CASGGAGYTGELFF
DNA: TGTGCCAGCGGAGGAGCGGGGTACACCGGGGAGCTGTTTTTT
J: TRBJ2-2
V: TRBV12-3/TRBV12-4
size: many
D: TRBD2

CDR3: CASSLVQFGELFF
DNA: TGTGCCAGCAGCTTAGTTCAGTTCGGGGAGCTGTTTTTT
J: TRBJ2-2
V: TRBV11-2
size: .
D: .

CDR3: CASSYQDGGYTF
DNA: TGTGCCAGCAGTTACCAGGACGGGGGCTACACCTTC
J: TRBJ1-2
V: TRBV6-5
size: many
D: .

CDR3: CASSEYKGGGYEQYF
DNA: TGTGCCAGCAGTGAATATAAGGGGGGTGGCTACGAGCAGTACTTC
J: TRBJ2-7
V: TRBV25-1
size: many
D: .